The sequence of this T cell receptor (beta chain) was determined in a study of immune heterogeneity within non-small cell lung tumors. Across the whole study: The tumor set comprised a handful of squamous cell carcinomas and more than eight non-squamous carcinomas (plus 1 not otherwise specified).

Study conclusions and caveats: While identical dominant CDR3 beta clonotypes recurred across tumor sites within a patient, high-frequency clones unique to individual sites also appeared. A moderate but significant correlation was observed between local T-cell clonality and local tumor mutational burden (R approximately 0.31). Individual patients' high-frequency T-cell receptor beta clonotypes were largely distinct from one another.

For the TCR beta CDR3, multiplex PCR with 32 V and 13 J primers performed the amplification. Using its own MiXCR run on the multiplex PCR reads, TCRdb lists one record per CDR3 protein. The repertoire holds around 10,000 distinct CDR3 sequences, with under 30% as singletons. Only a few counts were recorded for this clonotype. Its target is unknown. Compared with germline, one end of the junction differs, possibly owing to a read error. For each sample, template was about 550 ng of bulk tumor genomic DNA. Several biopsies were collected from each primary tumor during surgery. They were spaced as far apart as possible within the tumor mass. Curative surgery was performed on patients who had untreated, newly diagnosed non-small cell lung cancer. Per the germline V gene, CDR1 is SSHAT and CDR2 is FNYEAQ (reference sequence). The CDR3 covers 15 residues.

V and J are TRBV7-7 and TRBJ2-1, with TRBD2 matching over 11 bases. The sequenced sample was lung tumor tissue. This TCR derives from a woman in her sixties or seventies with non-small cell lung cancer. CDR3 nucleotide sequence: TGTGCTAGCAGCGAAGGGACTAGCGGAGACAATGAGCAGTTCTTC. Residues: CASSEGTSGDNEQFF.